This T cell receptor (beta chain) originates from a study of blood T cell repertoires in COVID-19. As for the study in general: The study drew acute and convalescent COVID-19 samples from the United States, Italy and Spain.

The study drew participants aged about 18 to 95 years from around 24 US areas. Cohorts were assigned according to the clinical history that participants reported. V was pared by 0 bases and J by 5 bases, with 13 bases between. This CDR3 has 15 residues. Germline CDR1 ENHRY, CDR2 SYGVKD. In the authors' methods: Estimates of nucleated cell counts were drawn from the amplification of reference gene primers. Clones were sequenced by immunoSEQ multiplex PCR, and TCRdb holds only the in-frame ones, with some missing. From that table come the V and J calls and clone size; the DNA was used to work out D and trimming. The sample has 110,000 to 150,000 clones, about 85% seen once; the top ten hold around 6.5%.

Sequencing was done on a sample of PBMCs or T cells enriched from blood (not recorded which). The source is a woman aged 40 to 50 who had recovered from COVID-19. This sequence joins TRBV10-3 and TRBJ2-5; D possibly corresponds to TRBD1 (6 bases). CDR3 nucleotides: TGTGCCATCAGTGAGTCTCATAGGGGGTCGGAGACCCAGTACTTC. Protein sequence: CAISESHRGSETQYF.